This T cell receptor beta chain was obtained from a study of T-cell memory formation after mild COVID-19. About this clonotype itself: Antigen: not known.

The CDR3 spans 15 residues. The V and J ends lost 0 bases and 5 bases, in that order; junction bases with no gene match: 4. Study findings and constraints: Clonal second-wave expansions that peaked on day 37 had unconfirmed SARS-CoV-2 specificity.

TCR alpha and TCR beta cDNA libraries with sample barcodes and UMIs came from 5'RACE using constant-segment primers. TCRdb itself ran the 5' RACE reads through MiXCR, one entry per CDR3 protein. This table holds about 270,000 distinct CDR3 sequences, around 17% found once. The sample was PBMCs or a T cell subset sorted from them (not recorded which). The receptor's source is a man between 18 and 35 years old who had mild COVID-19 (a few samples of this study predate the infection). Cell type and time point are not known. The chain couples TRBV23-1 to TRBJ2-1, with 7 bases fitting TRBD2. TRBV23-1 is noted as an ORF with a role that remains uncertain. The CDR3 reads CASSQSRGLNNEQFF. The CDR3, as DNA: TGCGCCAGCAGTCAATCGCGGGGGTTGAACAATGAGCAGTTCTTC.